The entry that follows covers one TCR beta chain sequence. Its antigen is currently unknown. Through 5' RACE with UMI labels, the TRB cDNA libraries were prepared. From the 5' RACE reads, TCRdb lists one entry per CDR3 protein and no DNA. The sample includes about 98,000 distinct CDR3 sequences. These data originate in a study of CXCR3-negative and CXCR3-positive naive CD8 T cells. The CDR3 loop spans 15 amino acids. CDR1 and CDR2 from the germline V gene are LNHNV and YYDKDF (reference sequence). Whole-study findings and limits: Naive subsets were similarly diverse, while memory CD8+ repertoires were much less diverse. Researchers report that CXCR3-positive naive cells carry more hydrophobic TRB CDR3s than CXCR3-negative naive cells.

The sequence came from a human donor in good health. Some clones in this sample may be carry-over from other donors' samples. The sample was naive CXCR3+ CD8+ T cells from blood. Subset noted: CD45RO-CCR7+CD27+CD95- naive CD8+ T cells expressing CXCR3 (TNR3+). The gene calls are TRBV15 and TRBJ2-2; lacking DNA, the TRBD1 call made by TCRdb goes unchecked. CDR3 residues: CATSRSGGNTGELFF.